This is a list of T cell receptor beta chains from one sample in a study of blood T cell repertoires in COVID-19. Libraries were prepared by immunoSEQ multiplex PCR; TCRdb keeps only in-frame clonotypes and omits some of them. The sample holds under 300,000 clones, 65% to 80% seen once. Sequencing was carried out using peripheral blood. Receptor source: a woman aged 40 to 50 with active or convalescent COVID-19. CDR3s include the opening cysteine and the closing phenylalanine or tryptophan. The order of the fields is D gene, V gene, J gene, clone size, CDR3 protein, CDR3 DNA. The D gene is left open where the match is weak. Not every row has a clone size; where given, it reads once, few, many or a size class.

-	TRBV11-3	TRBJ1-3	-	CASISIGDSGNTIYF	TGTGCCAGCATCTCTATCGGGGACTCTGGAAACACCATATATTTT
-	TRBV28	TRBJ2-7	-	CASSWGREQYF	TGTGCCAGCAGTTGGGGCCGCGAGCAGTACTTC
-	TRBV14	TRBJ1-1	-	CASSQRQGLTEAFF	TGTGCCAGCAGCCAACGGCAGGGACTAACTGAAGCTTTCTTT
TRBD1	TRBV27	TRBJ1-5	-	CASSSDRGPPNQPQHF	TGTGCCAGCAGTTCGGACAGGGGGCCCCCCAATCAGCCCCAGCATTTT
-	TRBV5-1	TRBJ1-1	few	CASSLRRGSSTQEAFF	TGCGCCAGCAGCTTACGAAGAGGGTCCTCTACCCAAGAAGCTTTCTTT
TRBD2	TRBV5-1	TRBJ2-1	-	CPRSRGGGAANEQFF	TGCCCCCGCAGCCGGGGCGGGGGGGCAGCCAATGAGCAGTTCTTC
TRBD1	TRBV3-1/TRBV3-2	TRBJ1-2	few	CASSQGIGGGAGGYTF	TGTGCCAGCAGCCAAGGCATAGGAGGGGGCGCAGGGGGCTACACCTTC
TRBD1	TRBV3-1/TRBV3-2	TRBJ2-1	-	CASSQEIRTGVDNEQFF	TGTGCCAGCAGCCAAGAAATAAGGACAGGGGTGGACAATGAGCAGTTCTTC
-	TRBV18	TRBJ1-5	-	CATSGAGNQPQHF	TGTGCCACCTCTGGGGCTGGCAATCAGCCCCAGCATTTT
TRBD1	TRBV11-2	TRBJ1-6	-	CASSLYGDSNNSPLHF	TGTGCCAGCAGCTTATACGGGGACAGTAATAATTCACCCCTCCACTTT
-	TRBV9	TRBJ2-1	-	CASSYGGEQFF	TGTGCCAGCAGCTACGGGGGTGAGCAGTTCTTC
-	TRBV11-2	TRBJ2-7	-	CASSRTGGPSYEQYF	TGTGCCAGCAGCCGAACCGGGGGTCCTTCCTACGAGCAGTACTTC
-	TRBV9	TRBJ1-5	once	CASSESSGDQPQHF	TGTGCCAGCAGCGAGAGCTCAGGGGATCAGCCCCAGCATTTT
-	TRBV3-1/TRBV3-2	TRBJ2-5	-	CASSQSETQETQYF	TGTGCCAGCAGCCAAAGCGAGACTCAAGAGACCCAGTACTTC
TRBD2	TRBV10-3	TRBJ2-1	-	CAIRRGSNEQFF	TGTGCCATCCGGCGGGGGAGCAATGAGCAGTTCTTC
TRBD1	TRBV6-5	TRBJ1-2	-	CASSPTTGGFGYTF	TGTGCCAGCAGCCCCACGACAGGGGGATTTGGCTACACCTTC
-	TRBV28	TRBJ1-5	once	CASLSPFQHNQPQHF	TGTGCCAGCCTTAGCCCTTTTCAGCACAATCAGCCCCAGCATTTT
-	TRBV12-3/TRBV12-4	TRBJ1-1	-	CASSVSTEAFF	TGTGCCAGCAGCGTGTCCACTGAAGCTTTCTTT
TRBD1	TRBV3-1/TRBV3-2	TRBJ1-1	-	CASSLGTGVVTEAFF	TGTGCCAGCAGCCTAGGGACAGGGGTAGTCACTGAAGCTTTCTTT
-	TRBV12-3/TRBV12-4	TRBJ1-1	-	CASSLLWRTEAFF	TGTGCCAGCAGTTTACTATGGCGGACTGAAGCTTTCTTT
TRBD1	TRBV25-1	TRBJ2-3	-	CASKGLGDRGTDTQYF	TGTGCCAGCAAGGGTTTAGGGGACAGGGGGACAGATACGCAGTATTTT
-	TRBV30	TRBJ1-2	-	CACATALVGYTF	TGTGCCTGTGCGACAGCCTTGGTGGGCTACACCTTC
-	TRBV19	TRBJ1-5	-	CASSMAPGPDSPQHF	TGTGCCAGTAGTATGGCCCCTGGACCGGACTCGCCCCAGCATTTT
TRBD1	TRBV28	TRBJ1-6	-	CASREGGWSPLHF	TGTGCCAGCAGGGAAGGGGGCTGGTCACCCCTCCACTTT
TRBD1	TRBV6-5	TRBJ2-7	once	CASSPDRGHEQYF	TGTGCCAGCAGCCCGGACAGGGGGCACGAGCAGTACTTC
-	TRBV28	TRBJ1-2	once	CASSLGGYGYTF	TGTGCCAGCAGCCTCGGGGGCTATGGCTACACCTTC
-	TRBV3-1/TRBV3-2	TRBJ1-1	-	CASSLRGLRTEAFF	TGTGCCAGCAGCCTTCGGGGATTGCGGACTGAAGCTTTCTTT
-	TRBV29-1	TRBJ2-1	-	CSVELNNEQFF	TGCAGCGTGGAGTTGAACAATGAGCAGTTCTTC
TRBD1	TRBV30	TRBJ1-1	-	CAWETGVGTEAFF	TGTGCCTGGGAGACAGGGGTGGGCACTGAAGCTTTCTTT
TRBD1	TRBV7-9	TRBJ2-3	once	CASSPGTDTDTQYF	TGTGCCAGCAGCCCGGGGACAGACACAGATACGCAGTATTTT
-	TRBV2	TRBJ2-3	-	CASSVRALTSDTQYF	TGTGCCAGCAGTGTGAGGGCTTTAACCTCAGATACGCAGTATTTT
-	TRBV19	TRBJ1-5	-	CASSPTGGGQPQHF	TGTGCCAGTAGTCCAACGGGGGGCGGACAGCCCCAGCATTTT
-	TRBV7-6	TRBJ1-3	once	CASSSRGGAFSGNTIYF	TGTGCCAGCAGCTCCCGGGGAGGCGCTTTCTCTGGAAACACCATATATTTT
-	TRBV5-4	TRBJ2-6	-	CASSFPLSGANVLTF	TGTGCCAGCAGCTTCCCCCTGTCTGGGGCCAACGTCCTGACTTTC
-	TRBV6-4	TRBJ1-6	few	CASSEGSSGNSPLHF	TGTGCCAGCAGTGAGGGGAGTAGTGGTAATTCACCCCTCCACTTT
-	TRBV28	TRBJ2-3	few	CASRSLAGTDTQYF	TGTGCCAGCAGGTCATTAGCGGGCACAGATACGCAGTATTTT
TRBD1	TRBV2	TRBJ2-7	-	CASVRDRGYSYEQYF	TGTGCCAGCGTGAGGGACAGGGGGTACTCCTACGAGCAGTACTTC
-	TRBV2	TRBJ1-3	few	CASRTGYSGNTIYF	TGTGCCAGCAGGACAGGTTACTCTGGAAACACCATATATTTT
TRBD1	TRBV18	TRBJ1-6	-	CASSPGTGNSPLHF	TGTGCCAGCTCACCAGGGACAGGGAATTCACCCCTCCACTTT
TRBD1	TRBV28	TRBJ1-4	-	CASTTGGDEKLFF	TGTGCCAGCACCACAGGGGGAGATGAAAAACTGTTTTTT